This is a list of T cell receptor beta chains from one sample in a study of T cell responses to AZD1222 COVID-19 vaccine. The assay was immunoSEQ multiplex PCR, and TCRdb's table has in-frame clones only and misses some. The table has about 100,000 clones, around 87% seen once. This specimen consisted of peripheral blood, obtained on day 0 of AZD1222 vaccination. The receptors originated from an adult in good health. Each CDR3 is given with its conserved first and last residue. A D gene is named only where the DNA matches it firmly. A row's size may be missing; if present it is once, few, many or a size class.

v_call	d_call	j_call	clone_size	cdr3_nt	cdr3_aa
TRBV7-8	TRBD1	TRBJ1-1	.	TGTGCCAGCAGCCCGAACAGGGGAGGGTTGAACACTGAAGCTTTCTTT	CASSPNRGGLNTEAFF
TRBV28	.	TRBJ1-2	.	TGTGCCAGCAGTTTACTCCCGGTCCCCTATGGCTACACCTTC	CASSLLPVPYGYTF
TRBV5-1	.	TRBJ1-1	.	TGCGCCAGCAGCACCCAGGGTGTGAACACTGAAGCTTTCTTT	CASSTQGVNTEAFF
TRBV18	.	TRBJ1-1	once	TGTGCCAGCTCACCTGGGGACATCGGGTTGAACACTGAAGCTTTCTTT	CASSPGDIGLNTEAFF
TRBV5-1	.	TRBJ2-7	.	TGCGCCAGCAGCTTGGTTTCACAGGGAACGGACGAGCAGTACTTC	CASSLVSQGTDEQYF
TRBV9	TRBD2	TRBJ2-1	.	TGTGCCAGCAGCAGAGGGACTAGCGGGACTAATGAGCAGTTCTTC	CASSRGTSGTNEQFF
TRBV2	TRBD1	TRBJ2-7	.	TGTGCCAGCAGTAAAAGGGGACAGATACCCCCCGAGCAGTACTTC	CASSKRGQIPPEQYF
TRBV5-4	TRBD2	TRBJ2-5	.	TGTGCCAGCAGCTTGGGGACTAGCGTTCAAGAGACCCAGTACTTC	CASSLGTSVQETQYF
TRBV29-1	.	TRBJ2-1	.	TGCAGCGTTGAGCGGGGAAGTGAGCAGTTCTTC	CSVERGSEQFF
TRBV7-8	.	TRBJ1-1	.	TGTGCCAGCAGCTTACGTGTCCGGGATGGTAGGCGTAACGGGAACACTGAAGCTTTCTTT	CASSLRVRDGRRNGNTEAFF
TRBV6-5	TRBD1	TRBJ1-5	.	TGTGCCAGCACCGCAGGGGGGAATCAGCCCCAGCATTTT	CASTAGGNQPQHF
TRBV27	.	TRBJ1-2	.	TGTGCCAGCAGACAAAACAGGGTCGTCACTGGCTACACCTTC	CASRQNRVVTGYTF
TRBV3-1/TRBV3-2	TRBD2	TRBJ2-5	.	TGTGCCAGCAGCCCTCCAACGACAGCGGGAGGGCAAGAGACCCAGTACTTC	CASSPPTTAGGQETQYF
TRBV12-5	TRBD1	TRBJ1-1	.	TGTGCTAGTGGTTTGGGCTCAGGGGGCACTGAAGCTTTCTTT	CASGLGSGGTEAFF
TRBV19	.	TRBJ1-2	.	TGTGCCAGTAGTACCGGGCTGACAGCCTACCCCACCTTC	CASSTGLTAYPTF
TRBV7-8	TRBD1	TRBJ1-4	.	TGTGCCAGCAGCCCTGCGACAGGGGCACGTGAAAAACTGTTTTTT	CASSPATGAREKLFF
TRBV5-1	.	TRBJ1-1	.	TGCGCCAGCAGCTTGGAAGGGGGGCGTAGCACTGAAGCTTTCTTT	CASSLEGGRSTEAFF
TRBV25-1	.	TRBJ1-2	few	TGTGCCAGCAGCGCAGGGGTAGCTAACTATGGCTACACCTTC	CASSAGVANYGYTF